This T cell receptor beta chain was profiled in a study of cytomegalovirus exposure and HLA in healthy donors. Whole-study results and caveats: An analysis was carried out at a later point. It showed that HLA-associated TCR beta chains were more clonally expanded than equally common non-associated chains.

60 Vbeta and 13 Jbeta primers were used in PCR. The assay was immunoSEQ multiplex PCR, and TCRdb's table has in-frame clones only and misses some. The sample lists around 130,000 clones, approximately 86% occurring once. Trimming left V 2 bases short and J 3 bases short, with 8 bases between. This CDR3 spans 14 amino acids. The germline V gene has CDR1 SGHRS and CDR2 YFSETQ. As regards this clone: The antigen remains unidentified.

This chain uses TRBV5-1 with TRBJ1-4; unclear D gene. Material for sequencing was PBMCs. This receptor was identified in a woman aged 40-49 years in good health and CMV-seronegative. The CDR3 DNA is TGCGCCAGCAGCTTCGGAGGTCCTAATGAAAAACTGTTTTTT. This sequence encodes CASSFGGPNEKLFF.